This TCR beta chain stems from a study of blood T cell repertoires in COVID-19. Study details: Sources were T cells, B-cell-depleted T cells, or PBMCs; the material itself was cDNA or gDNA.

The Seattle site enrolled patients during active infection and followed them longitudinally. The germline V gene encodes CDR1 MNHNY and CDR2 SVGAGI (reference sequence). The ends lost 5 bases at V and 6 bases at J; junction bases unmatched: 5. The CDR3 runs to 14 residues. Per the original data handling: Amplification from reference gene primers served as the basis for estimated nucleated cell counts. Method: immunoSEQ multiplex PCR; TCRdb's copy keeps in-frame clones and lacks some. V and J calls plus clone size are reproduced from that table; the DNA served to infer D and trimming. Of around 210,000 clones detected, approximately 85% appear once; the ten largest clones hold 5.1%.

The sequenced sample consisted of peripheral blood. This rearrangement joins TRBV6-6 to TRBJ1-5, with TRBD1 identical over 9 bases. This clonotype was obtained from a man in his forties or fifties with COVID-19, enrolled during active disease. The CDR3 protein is CASSPGQGSQPQHF. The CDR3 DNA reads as TGTGCCAGCAGTCCCGGACAGGGGAGTCAGCCCCAGCATTTT.